This entry lists 9 T cell receptor beta chains sequenced from one sample in a study of shared clonotypes between healthy human individuals. Clones were read by immunoSEQ multiplex PCR, and TCRdb kept only the in-frame ones, dropping some. The sample includes about 1.1 million clones, more than 75% of them seen just once. Sequencing was carried out using memory CD4+ T cells from PBMCs. Indicated subset: CD45RA-negative fraction. These receptors all come from a young man in good health. Some clones in this sample may be carry-over from other donors' samples.

The CDR3 DNA follows: TGTGCCAGCAGTGAAACAGGGGGAGGGGTCTATGGCTACACCTTC. Translated: CASSETGGGVYGYTF. The rearrangement joins TRBV2 to TRBJ1-2, with 8 bases that match TRBD1. Germline V gives CDR1 SNHLY, CDR2 FYNNEI. J lost 4 bases, V lost 2 bases, and 6 bases had no gene match. CDR3 size: 15 residues.

On this clone: This is likely an artifact of a read error, given a far larger clone one base away. The chain has TRBV11-2 and TRBJ1-1; D is uncertain. This CDR3 spans 12 amino acids. Looked up from germline, CDR1 is SGHAT and CDR2 is FQNNGV. V lost 3 bases, J lost 0 bases, and 2 bases lay in between. Here the CDR3 DNA reads TGTGCCAGCAGCTTTTTGAACACTGAAGCTTTCTTT. It encodes CASSFLNTEAFF.

The chain carries TRBV7-8 and TRBJ2-6; possibly TRBD1 for D (5 bases). The CDR3 extends over 18 amino acids. V lost 1 base to trimming and J lost 0 bases, with 13 bases between them. Germline lookup yields CDR1 SGHVS and CDR2 FQNEAQ. The CDR3 is CASSLVARAVSGANVLTF. As DNA, the CDR3 is TGTGCCAGCAGCTTAGTTGCCAGGGCTGTCTCTGGGGCCAACGTCCTGACTTTC. Complete variable domain (other parts from reference TRBV7-8 and TRBJ2-6): GAGVSQSPRYKVAKRGQDVALRCDPISGHVSLFWYQQALGQGPEFLTYFQNEAQLDKSGLPSDRFFAERPEGSVSTLKIQRTQQEDSAVYLCASSLVARAVSGANVLTFGAGSRLTVL.

This clone was seen more than once but under ten times. The chain combines TRBV7-3 with TRBJ2-1; 14 bases line up with TRBD2. Germline values: CDR1 SGHTA, CDR2 FQGTGA. J gave up 12 bases and V 5 bases, and 9 bases lay outside the gene matches. This CDR3 contains 15 residues. In DNA, the CDR3 is TGTGCCAGCAGCCGGACTAGCGGGAGGATCGAACGGCAGTTCTTC. Amino acids: CASSRTSGRIERQFF.

This rearrangement joins TRBV4-1 to TRBJ1-5; the D is unclear. Trimming left V 1 base short and J 3 bases short, with 10 bases between. Germline V gene data show CDR1 as MGHRA and CDR2 as YSYEKL. The CDR3 has 15 amino acids. The CDR3 bases are TGCGCCAGCAGCCAAGGTAGGGCAGACAATCAGCCCCAGCATTTT. Its protein is CASSQGRADNQPQHF.

The J gene is TRBJ1-4, the V gene TRBV4-3; D is perhaps TRBD1 (6 bases). Germline loops: CDR1 LGHNA, CDR2 YSLEER. The CDR3 totals 15 residues. V shed 5 bases and J shed 2 bases, with 12 bases lying between them. Here the CDR3 reads CASSSHRATNEKLFF. The CDR3 region has the DNA TGCGCCAGCAGCTCTCACAGGGCTACTAATGAAAAACTGTTTTTT.

The chain uses TRBV6-6 and TRBJ2-7, with 8 bases aligning to TRBD1. From germline, CDR1 is MNHNY and CDR2 SVGAGI (reference sequence). This CDR3 has 12 amino acids. V was clipped by 6 bases and J by 6 bases; unmatched bases: 4. CDR3 loop: CASSRTGIEQYF. The CDR3 nucleotides read TGTGCCAGCAGCCGGACAGGGATCGAGCAGTACTTC.

Note on this clone: A much larger clone lies a single base off, so this may be a read error. This same CDR3 is encoded by further DNA sequences in the sample. V is TRBV5-4 and J is TRBJ2-7; 7 bases align to TRBD1. Trimming took 2 bases from V and 2 from J; bases not matched to a gene: 1. CDR3 length equals 13 residues. CDR1 is SGHNT, CDR2 YYREEE, per germline (reference sequence). Written as DNA, the CDR3 is TGTGCCAGCAGCTTAGGGGGCCCCTACGAGCAGTACTTC. This sequence encodes CASSLGGPYEQYF.

About this clone: With only one base between it and a far larger clone, this is likely a read error. This chain uses TRBV18 with TRBJ1-1; D is ambiguous. This CDR3 is built from 15 residues. Germline CDR1 KGHSH, CDR2 LQKENI. The DNA for the CDR3 is TGTGCCAGCTCACCACCGTCTCCGGCGAACACTGGAGCTTTCTTT. The encoded protein is CASSPPSPANTGAFF.